This entry is about one T cell receptor (beta chain). This entry is derived from a study of T cell responses to AZD1222 COVID-19 vaccine. Measured with immunoSEQ multiplex PCR; TCRdb has only the in-frame clones, and not every one. The table records fewer than 150,000 clones, roughly 88% of them present only once. Germline CDR1 reads SEHNR; CDR2 reads FQNEAQ (reference sequence). There are 15 residues in the CDR3. Trimming removed 6 bases from V and 1 base from J, with 15 bases in between. This specimen consisted of peripheral blood, obtained 28 days after the second AZD1222 dose. The TCR sequence derives from an adult who received the AZD1222 COVID-19 vaccine. The chain carries TRBV7-9 and TRBJ1-1; tentatively, D is TRBD1 (6 bases). CDR3 amino acids: CASSLKQGSNTEAFF. CDR3 nucleotide sequence: TGTGCCAGCAGTCTCAAACAGGGCTCGAACACTGAAGCTTTCTTT.